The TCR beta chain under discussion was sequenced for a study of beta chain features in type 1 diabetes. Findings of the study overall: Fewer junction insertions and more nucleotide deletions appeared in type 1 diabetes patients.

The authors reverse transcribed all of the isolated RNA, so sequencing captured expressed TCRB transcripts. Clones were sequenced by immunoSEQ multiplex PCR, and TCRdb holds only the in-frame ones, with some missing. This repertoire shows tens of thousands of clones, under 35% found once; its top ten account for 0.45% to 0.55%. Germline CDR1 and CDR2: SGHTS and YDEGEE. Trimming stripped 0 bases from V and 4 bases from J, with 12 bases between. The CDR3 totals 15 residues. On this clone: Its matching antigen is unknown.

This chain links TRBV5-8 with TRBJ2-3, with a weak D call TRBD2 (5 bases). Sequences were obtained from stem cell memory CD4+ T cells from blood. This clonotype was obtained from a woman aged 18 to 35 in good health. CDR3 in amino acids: CASSLGVPAADTQYF. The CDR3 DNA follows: TGTGCCAGCAGCTTGGGGGTGCCAGCGGCAGATACGCAGTATTTT.